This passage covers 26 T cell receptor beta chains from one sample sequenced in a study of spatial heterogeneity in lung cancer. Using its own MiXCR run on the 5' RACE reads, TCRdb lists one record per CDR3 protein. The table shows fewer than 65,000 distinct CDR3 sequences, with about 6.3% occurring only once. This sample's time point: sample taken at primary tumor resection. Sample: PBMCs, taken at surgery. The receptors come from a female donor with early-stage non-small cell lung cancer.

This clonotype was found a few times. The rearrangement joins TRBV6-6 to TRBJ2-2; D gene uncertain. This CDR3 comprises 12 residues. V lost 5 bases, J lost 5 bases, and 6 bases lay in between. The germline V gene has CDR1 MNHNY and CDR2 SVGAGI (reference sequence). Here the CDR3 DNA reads TGTGCCAGCAGTCAACCGACCGGGGAGCTGTTTTTT. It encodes CASSQPTGELFF.

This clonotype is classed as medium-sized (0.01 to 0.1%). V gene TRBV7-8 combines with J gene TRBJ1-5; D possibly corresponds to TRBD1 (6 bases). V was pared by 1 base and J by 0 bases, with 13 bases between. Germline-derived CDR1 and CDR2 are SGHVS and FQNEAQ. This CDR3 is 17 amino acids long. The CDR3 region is CASSLEGGVYSNQPQHF. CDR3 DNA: TGTGCCAGCAGCTTAGAGGGGGGGGTTTATAGCAATCAGCCCCAGCATTTT. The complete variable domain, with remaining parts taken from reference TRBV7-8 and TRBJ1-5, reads GAGVSQSPRYKVAKRGQDVALRCDPISGHVSLFWYQQALGQGPEFLTYFQNEAQLDKSGLPSDRFFAERPEGSVSTLKIQRTQQEDSAVYLCASSLEGGVYSNQPQHFGDGTRLSIL.

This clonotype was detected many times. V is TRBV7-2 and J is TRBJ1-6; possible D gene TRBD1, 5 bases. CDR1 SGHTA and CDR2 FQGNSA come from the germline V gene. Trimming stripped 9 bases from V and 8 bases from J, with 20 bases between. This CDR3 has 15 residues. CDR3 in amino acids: CASRSGLIGDSPLHF. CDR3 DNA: TGTGCCAGTCGGTCAGGGTTAATTGGAGATTCACCCCTCCACTTT.

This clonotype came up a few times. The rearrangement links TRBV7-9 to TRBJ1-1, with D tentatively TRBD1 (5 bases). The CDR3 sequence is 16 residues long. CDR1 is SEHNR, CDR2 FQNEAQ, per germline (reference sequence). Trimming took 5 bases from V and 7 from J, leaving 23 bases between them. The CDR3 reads CASSLGLAGGIGEAFF. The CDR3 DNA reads TGTGCCAGCAGCCTGGGGTTAGCTGGGGGAATAGGTGAAGCTTTCTTT.

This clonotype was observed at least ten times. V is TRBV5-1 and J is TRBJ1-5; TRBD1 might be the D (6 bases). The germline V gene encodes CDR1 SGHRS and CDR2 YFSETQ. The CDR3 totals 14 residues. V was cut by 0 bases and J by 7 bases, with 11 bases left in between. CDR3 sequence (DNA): TGCGCCAGCAGCTTGGACAGGGAAGGGCAGCCCCAGCATTTT. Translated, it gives CASSLDREGQPQHF.

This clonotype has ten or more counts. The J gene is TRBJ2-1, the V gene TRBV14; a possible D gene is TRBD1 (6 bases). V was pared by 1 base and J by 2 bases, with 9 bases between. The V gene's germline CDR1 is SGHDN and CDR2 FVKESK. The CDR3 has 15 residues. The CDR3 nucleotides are TGTGCCAGCAGCCAAGCTTGGACAGCCTACAATGAGCAGTTCTTC. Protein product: CASSQAWTAYNEQFF.

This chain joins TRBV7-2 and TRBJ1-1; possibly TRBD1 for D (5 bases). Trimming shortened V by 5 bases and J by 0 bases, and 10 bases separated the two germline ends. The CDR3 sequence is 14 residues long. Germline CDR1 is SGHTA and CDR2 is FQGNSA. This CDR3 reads CASSVPTVNTEAFF. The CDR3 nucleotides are TGTGCCAGCAGCGTCCCGACAGTGAACACTGAAGCTTTCTTT.

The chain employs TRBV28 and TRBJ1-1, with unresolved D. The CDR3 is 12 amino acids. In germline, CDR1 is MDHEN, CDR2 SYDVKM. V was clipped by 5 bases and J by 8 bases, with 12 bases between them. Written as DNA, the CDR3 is TGTGCCAGCAGTCCCCTGAGGAGGGAAGCTTTCTTT. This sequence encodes CASSPLRREAFF.

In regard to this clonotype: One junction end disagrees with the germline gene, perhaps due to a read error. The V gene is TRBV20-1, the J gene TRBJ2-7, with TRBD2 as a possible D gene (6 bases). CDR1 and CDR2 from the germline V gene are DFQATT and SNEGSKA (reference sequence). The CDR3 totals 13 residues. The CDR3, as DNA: TGCAGTGCTACCGGGACTCCAACCTATGAGCAGTACTTC. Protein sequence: CSATGTPTYEQYF.

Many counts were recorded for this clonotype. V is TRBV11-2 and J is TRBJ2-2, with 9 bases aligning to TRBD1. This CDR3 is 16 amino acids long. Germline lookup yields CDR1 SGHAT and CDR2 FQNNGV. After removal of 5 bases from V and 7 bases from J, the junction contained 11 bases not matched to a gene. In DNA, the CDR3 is TGTGCCAGCAGCCCCGGGACAGGGAGAACGGGCGGGGAGCTGTTTTTT. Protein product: CASSPGTGRTGGELFF.

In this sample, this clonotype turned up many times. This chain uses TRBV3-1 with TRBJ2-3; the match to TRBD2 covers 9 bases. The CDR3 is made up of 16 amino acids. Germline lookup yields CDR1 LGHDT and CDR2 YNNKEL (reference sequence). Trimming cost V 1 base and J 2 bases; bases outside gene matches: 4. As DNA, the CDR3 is TGTGCCAGCAGCCAAGTAGCGGGGGCCTCCACAGATACGCAGTATTTT. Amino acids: CASSQVAGASTDTQYF.

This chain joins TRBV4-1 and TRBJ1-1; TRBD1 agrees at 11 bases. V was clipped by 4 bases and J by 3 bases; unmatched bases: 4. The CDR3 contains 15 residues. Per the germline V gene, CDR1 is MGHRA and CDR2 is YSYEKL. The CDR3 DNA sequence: TGCGCCAGCAGCCGAGGACAGGGGGCAGACACTGAAGCTTTCTTT. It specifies CASSRGQGADTEAFF.

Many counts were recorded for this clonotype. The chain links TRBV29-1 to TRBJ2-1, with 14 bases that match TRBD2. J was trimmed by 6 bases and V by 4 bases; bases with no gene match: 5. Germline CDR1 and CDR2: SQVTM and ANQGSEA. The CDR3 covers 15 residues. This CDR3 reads CSVARLAGGLNEQFF. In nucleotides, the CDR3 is TGCAGCGTTGCCCGACTAGCGGGGGGGCTCAATGAGCAGTTCTTC.

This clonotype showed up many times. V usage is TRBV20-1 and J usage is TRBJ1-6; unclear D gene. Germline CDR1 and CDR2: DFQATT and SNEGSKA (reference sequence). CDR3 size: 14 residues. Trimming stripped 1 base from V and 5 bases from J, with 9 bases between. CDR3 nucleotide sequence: TGCAGTGCTAGAGCCCCCCTAGATAATTCACCCCTCCACTTT. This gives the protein CSARAPLDNSPLHF.

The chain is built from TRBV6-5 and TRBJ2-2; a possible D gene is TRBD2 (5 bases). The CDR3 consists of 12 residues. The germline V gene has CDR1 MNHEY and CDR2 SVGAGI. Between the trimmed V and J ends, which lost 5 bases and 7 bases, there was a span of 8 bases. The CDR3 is CASSLGLGELFF. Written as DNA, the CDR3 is TGTGCCAGCAGTCTCGGACTCGGGGAGCTGTTTTTT.

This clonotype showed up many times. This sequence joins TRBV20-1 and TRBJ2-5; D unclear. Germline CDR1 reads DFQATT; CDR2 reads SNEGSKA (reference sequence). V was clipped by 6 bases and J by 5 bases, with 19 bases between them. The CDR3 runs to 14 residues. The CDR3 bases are TGCAGTGCGCCTACTATGATAGAGGTCGAGACCCAGTACTTC. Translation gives CSAPTMIEVETQYF.

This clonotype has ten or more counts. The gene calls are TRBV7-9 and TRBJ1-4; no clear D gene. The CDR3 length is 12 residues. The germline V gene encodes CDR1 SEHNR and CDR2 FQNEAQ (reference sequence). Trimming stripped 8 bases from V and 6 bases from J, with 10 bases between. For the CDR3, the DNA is TGTGCCAGCGGTAGGACCGATGAAAAACTGTTTTTT. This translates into CASGRTDEKLFF.

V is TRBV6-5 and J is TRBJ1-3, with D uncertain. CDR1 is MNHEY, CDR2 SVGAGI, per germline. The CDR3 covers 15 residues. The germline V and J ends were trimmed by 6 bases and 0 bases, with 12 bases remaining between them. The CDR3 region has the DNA TGTGCCAGCAGCCTGAAAAGGGACTCTGGAAACACCATATATTTT. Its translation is CASSLKRDSGNTIYF.

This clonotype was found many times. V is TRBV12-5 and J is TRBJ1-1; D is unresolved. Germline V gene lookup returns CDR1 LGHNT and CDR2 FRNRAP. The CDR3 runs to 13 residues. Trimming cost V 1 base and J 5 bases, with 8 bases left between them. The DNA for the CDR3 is TGTGCTAGTGGTTTGGAAGAGAGGACTGAAGCTTTCTTT. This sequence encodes CASGLEERTEAFF.

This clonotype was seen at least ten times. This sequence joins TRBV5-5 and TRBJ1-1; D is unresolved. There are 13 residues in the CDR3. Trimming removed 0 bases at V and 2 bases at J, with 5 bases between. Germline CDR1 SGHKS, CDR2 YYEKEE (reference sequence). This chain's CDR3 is CASSLDVNTEAFF. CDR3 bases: TGTGCCAGCAGCTTGGACGTCAACACTGAAGCTTTCTTT. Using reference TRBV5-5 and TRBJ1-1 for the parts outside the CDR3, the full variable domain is DAGVTQSPTHLIKTRGQQVTLRCSPISGHKSVSWYQQVLGQGPQFIFQYYEKEERGRGNFPDRFSARQFPNYSSELNVNALLLGDSALYLCASSLDVNTEAFFGQGTRLTVV.

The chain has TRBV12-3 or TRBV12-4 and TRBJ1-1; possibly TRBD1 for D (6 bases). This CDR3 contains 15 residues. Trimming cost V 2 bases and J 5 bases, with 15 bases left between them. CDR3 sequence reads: CASSLNTGQPTEAFF. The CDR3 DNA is TGTGCCAGCAGTTTAAATACAGGGCAGCCGACTGAAGCTTTCTTT.

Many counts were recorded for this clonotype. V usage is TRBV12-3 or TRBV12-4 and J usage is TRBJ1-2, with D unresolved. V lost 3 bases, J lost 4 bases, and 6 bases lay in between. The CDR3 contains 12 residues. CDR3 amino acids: CASSFRAYGYTF. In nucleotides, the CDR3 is TGTGCCAGCAGTTTTAGGGCCTATGGCTACACCTTC.

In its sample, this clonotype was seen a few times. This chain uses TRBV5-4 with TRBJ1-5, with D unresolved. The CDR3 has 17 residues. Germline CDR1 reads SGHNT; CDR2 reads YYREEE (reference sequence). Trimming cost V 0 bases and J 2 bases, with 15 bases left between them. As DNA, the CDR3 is TGTGCCAGCAGCTTGGGCCCAGCTGTTCAAGGCAATCAGCCCCAGCATTTT. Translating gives CASSLGPAVQGNQPQHF. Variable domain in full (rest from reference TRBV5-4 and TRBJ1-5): ETGVTQSPTHLIKTRGQQVTLRCSSQSGHNTVSWYQQALGQGPQFIFQYYREEENGRGNFPPRFSGLQFPNYSSELNVNALELDDSALYLCASSLGPAVQGNQPQHFGDGTRLSIL.

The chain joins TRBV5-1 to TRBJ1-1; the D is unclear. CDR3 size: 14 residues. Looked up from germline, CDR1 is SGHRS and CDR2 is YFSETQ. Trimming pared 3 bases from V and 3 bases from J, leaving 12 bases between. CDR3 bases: TGCGCCAGCAGCTCGGGCCCAATTGACACTGAAGCTTTCTTT. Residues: CASSSGPIDTEAFF.

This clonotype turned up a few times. The CDR3 DNA sequence: TGTGCCAGCAGTGAAGCTTGGGGGACAACCCAAGAGACCCAGTACTTC. Its protein product is CASSEAWGTTQETQYF. The chain combines TRBV2 with TRBJ2-5, with a tentative D call TRBD1 (6 bases). Germline V gene data show CDR1 as SNHLY and CDR2 as FYNNEI. With 0 bases removed from V and 1 base from J, the gap between germline ends came to 12 bases. This CDR3 is built from 16 residues.

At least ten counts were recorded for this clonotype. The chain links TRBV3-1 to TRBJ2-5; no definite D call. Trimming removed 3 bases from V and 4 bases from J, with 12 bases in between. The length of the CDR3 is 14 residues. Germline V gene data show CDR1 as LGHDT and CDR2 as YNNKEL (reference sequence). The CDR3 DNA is TGTGCCAGCAGCCAGGCAACCGGGCGAGAGACCCAGTACTTC. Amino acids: CASSQATGRETQYF.